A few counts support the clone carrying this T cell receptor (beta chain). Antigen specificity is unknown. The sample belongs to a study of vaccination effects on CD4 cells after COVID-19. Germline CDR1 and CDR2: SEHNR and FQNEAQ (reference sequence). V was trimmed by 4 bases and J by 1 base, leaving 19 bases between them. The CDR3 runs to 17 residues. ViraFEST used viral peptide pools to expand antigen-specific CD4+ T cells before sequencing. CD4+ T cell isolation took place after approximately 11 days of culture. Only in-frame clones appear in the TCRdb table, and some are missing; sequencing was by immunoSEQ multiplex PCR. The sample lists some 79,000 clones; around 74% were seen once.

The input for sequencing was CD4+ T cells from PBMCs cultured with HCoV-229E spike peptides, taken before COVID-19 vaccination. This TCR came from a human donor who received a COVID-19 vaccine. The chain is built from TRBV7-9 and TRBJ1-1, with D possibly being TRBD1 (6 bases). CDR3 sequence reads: CASSSGVFQGQNTEAFF. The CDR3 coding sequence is TGTGCCAGCAGCTCCGGTGTTTTCCAGGGGCAGAACACTGAAGCTTTCTTT.